The source of this T cell receptor (beta chain) is a study of blood T cell repertoires in COVID-19. The data were produced by immunoSEQ multiplex PCR, yet TCRdb's version contains in-frame clones alone and is incomplete. The sample has a few hundred thousand clones, about 80% seen once. This receptor was obtained from a human donor with acute or convalescent COVID-19. The donor label of this sample is uncertain. Sequenced material: peripheral blood.

The CDR3 loop is CASSLEMRAYGYTF. The CDR3 bases are TGTGCCAGCAGTTTAGAAATGAGGGCCTATGGCTACACCTTC. V and J are TRBV28 and TRBJ1-2, with D uncertain. Looked up from germline, CDR1 is MDHEN and CDR2 is SYDVKM. The CDR3 spans 14 residues. V lost 2 bases and J 4 bases, leaving 11 bases between the germline ends.